This record concerns one T cell receptor beta chain sequence. Its specificity is not known. Profiling relied on immunoSEQ multiplex PCR, and the TCRdb table lists in-frame clones only, not all of them. The sample yields some 82,000 clones, roughly 88% seen once. The CDR3 has 16 residues. Trimming took 6 bases from V and 4 from J, leaving 19 bases between them. Germline V gene lookup returns CDR1 MDHEN and CDR2 SYDVKM. This sample stems from a study of OX40 agonist ivuxolimab in advanced cancers. Study overall: An anti-OX40 (CD134) antibody with agonistic activity, ivuxolimab, was administered to patients. The study reported partial responses in three patients: one hepatocellular carcinoma, two cutaneous melanoma. Prior therapy, whether anti-PD-1, anti-PD-L1 or anti-CTLA-4, was allowed, and roughly 41% had some.

Study-level results: On average, CD8+ T cells showed a greater number of expanded clones than CD4+.

The chain couples TRBV28 to TRBJ2-1; TRBD2 is a possible D gene (6 bases). This sample comprised CD4+ or CD8+ T cells sorted from blood, obtained in a trial of the OX40 agonist ivuxolimab. This receptor was taken from an adult with an advanced solid tumor such as melanoma, head and neck, liver or kidney cancer. The CDR3 region has the DNA TGTGCCAGCAGCACGTTTCGGAGTGGGACTTACAATGAGCAGTTCTTC. Protein product: CASSTFRSGTYNEQFF.